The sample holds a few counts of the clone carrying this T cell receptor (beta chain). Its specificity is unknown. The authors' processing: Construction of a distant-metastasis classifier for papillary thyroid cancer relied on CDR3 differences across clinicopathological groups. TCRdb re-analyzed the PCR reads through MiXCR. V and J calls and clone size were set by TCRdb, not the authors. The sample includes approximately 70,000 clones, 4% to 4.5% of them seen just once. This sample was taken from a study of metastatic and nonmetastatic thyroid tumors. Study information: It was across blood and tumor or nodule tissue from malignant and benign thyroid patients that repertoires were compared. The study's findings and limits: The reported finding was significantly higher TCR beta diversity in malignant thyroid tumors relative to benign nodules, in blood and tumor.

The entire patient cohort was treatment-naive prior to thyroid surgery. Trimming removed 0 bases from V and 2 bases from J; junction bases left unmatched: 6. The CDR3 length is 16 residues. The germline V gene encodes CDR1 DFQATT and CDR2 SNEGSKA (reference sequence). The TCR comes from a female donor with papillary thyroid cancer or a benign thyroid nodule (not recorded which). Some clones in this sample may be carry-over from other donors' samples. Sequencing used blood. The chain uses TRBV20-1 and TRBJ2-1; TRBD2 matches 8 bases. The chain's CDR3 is CSARDPTSGAYNEQFF. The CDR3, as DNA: TGCAGTGCTAGAGATCCCACTAGCGGTGCCTACAATGAGCAGTTCTTC.